Each of the 12 T cell receptor beta chains below was sequenced from the same sample in a study of T cell responses to AZD1222 COVID-19 vaccine. Assay used: immunoSEQ multiplex PCR; TCRdb lists only in-frame clones, some missing. The data hold about 140,000 clones, with 70% to 90% observed a single time. The sequences come from peripheral blood, collected on day 0 of AZD1222 vaccination. The origin of the receptors is an adult in good health.

J is TRBJ1-3 and V is TRBV18; unclear D gene. The CDR3 is made up of 17 amino acids. V dropped 2 bases and J dropped 2 bases, with 16 bases sitting between them. The germline V gene encodes CDR1 KGHSH and CDR2 LQKENI. The DNA of the CDR3 is TGTGCCAGCTCACCAGATTTGAGCAGGTCAACTGGAAACACCATATATTTT. This codes for CASSPDLSRSTGNTIYF.

The chain recombines TRBV4-2 with TRBJ2-7; no reliable D call. Germline values: CDR1 LGHNA, CDR2 YNFKEQ. V lost 1 base and J lost 1, with 11 bases in between. The CDR3 covers 15 residues. The CDR3 reads CASSQAALQSYEQYF. The CDR3 DNA is TGTGCCAGCAGCCAAGCGGCACTACAATCCTACGAGCAGTACTTC.

The CDR3 region is CASSPTPQAYEQYF. Here the CDR3 DNA reads TGCGCCAGCAGCCCTACCCCCCAGGCCTACGAGCAGTACTTC. The chain recombines TRBV4-1 with TRBJ2-7; no clear D gene. The V and J ends lost 4 bases and 2 bases respectively, with 12 bases between them. The CDR3 has 14 amino acids. CDR1 MGHRA and CDR2 YSYEKL come from the germline V gene.

This chain joins TRBV6-2 or TRBV6-3 and TRBJ1-5, with D hard to call. The CDR3 covers 14 residues. CDR1 and CDR2 from the germline V gene are MNHEY and SVGEGT. V dropped 2 bases and J dropped 0 bases, with 5 bases sitting between them. CDR3 sequence: CASSYLYSNQPQHF. The CDR3 coding sequence is TGTGCCAGCAGTTACCTATATAGCAATCAGCCCCAGCATTTT.

The genes are TRBV6-4 and TRBJ2-7; TRBD2 matches at 7 bases. The V segment lost 9 bases and the J segment 0 bases; nucleotides outside the gene matches: 20. The CDR3 runs 18 residues. CDR1 MRHNA and CDR2 SNTAGT come from the germline V gene. The CDR3 coding sequence is TGTGCCAGGGGGGGGGACGTGGAGGCCCACCCGAGCTCCTACGAGCAGTACTTC. This codes for CARGGDVEAHPSSYEQYF.

V gene TRBV24-1 combines with J gene TRBJ2-1; possibly TRBD2 for D (7 bases). V lost 5 bases and J 2 bases, leaving 12 bases between the germline ends. The CDR3 consists of 15 residues. CDR1 is KGHDR, CDR2 SFDVKD, per germline. CDR3 region: CATSVKGGAYNEQFF. The CDR3 bases are TGTGCCACCAGTGTGAAGGGGGGGGCCTACAATGAGCAGTTCTTC.

J is TRBJ2-7 and V is TRBV12-3 or TRBV12-4; D remains unclear. V lost 3 bases, J lost 2 bases, and 5 bases lay in between. This CDR3 region has 12 residues. CDR3 nucleotide sequence: TGTGCCAGCAGTTTTCTGGCCTACGAGCAGTACTTC. This encodes CASSFLAYEQYF.

This chain uses TRBV5-1 with TRBJ2-2, with D perhaps TRBD2 (6 bases). V lost 4 bases to trimming and J lost 0 bases, with 13 bases between them. Looked up from germline, CDR1 is SGHRS and CDR2 is YFSETQ. The CDR3 is made up of 16 amino acids. The CDR3 reads CASSSTGLPNTGELFF. The CDR3 DNA follows: TGCGCCAGCAGCAGCACGGGACTGCCGAACACCGGGGAGCTGTTTTTT.

The genes are TRBV5-3 and TRBJ1-3; possibly TRBD1 for D (6 bases). TRBV5-3 is an open reading frame whose function is uncertain. The V end was cut by 0 bases, the J end by 4 bases, with 11 bases between. This CDR3 comprises 15 residues. Written as DNA, the CDR3 is TGTGCCAGAAGCTTGGACAGGGTGAGGGGAAACACCATATATTTT. Amino acid sequence: CARSLDRVRGNTIYF.

This sequence joins TRBV2 and TRBJ1-5; no definite D call. V was trimmed by 2 bases and J by 7 bases, leaving 15 bases between them. The germline V gene has CDR1 SNHLY and CDR2 FYNNEI. This CDR3 is built from 15 residues. The CDR3 DNA reads as TGTGCCAGCAGTGAATCTGGGAGCAGGACCCAGCCCCAGCATTTT. This translates into CASSESGSRTQPQHF.

V is TRBV15 and J is TRBJ2-5, with TRBD1 matching over 8 bases. CDR1 and CDR2 from the germline V gene are LNHNV and YYDKDF (reference sequence). The CDR3 totals 14 residues. J was trimmed by 5 bases and V by 1 base; bases with no gene match: 3. CDR3 residues: CATSRGRGQETQYF. The CDR3 DNA follows: TGTGCCACCAGCAGAGGCAGGGGGCAGGAGACCCAGTACTTC.

This chain links TRBV19 with TRBJ2-1; D is possibly TRBD1 or TRBD2 (5 bases each). The CDR3 totals 15 residues. V was pared by 7 bases and J by 3 bases, with 16 bases between. Looked up from germline, CDR1 is LNHDA and CDR2 is SQIVND (reference sequence). The CDR3 reads CASTLGAGFYNEQFF. The CDR3, as DNA: TGTGCCAGTACCCTAGGGGCGGGTTTCTACAATGAGCAGTTCTTC.